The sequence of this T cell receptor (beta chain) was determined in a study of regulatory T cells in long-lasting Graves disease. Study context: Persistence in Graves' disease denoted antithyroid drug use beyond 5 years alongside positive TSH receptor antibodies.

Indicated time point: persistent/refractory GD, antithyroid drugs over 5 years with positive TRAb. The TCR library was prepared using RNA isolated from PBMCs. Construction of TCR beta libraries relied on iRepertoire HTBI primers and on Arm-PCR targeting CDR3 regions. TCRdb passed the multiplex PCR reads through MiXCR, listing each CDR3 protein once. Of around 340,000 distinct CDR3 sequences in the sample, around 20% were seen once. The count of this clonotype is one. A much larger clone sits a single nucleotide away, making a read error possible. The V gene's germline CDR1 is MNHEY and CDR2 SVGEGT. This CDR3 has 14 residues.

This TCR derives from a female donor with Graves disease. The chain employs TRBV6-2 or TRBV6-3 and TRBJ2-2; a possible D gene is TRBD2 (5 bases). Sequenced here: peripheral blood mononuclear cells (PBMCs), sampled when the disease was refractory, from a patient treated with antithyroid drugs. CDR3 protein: CAISYRQWRGELFF. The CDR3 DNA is TGTGCCATCAGTTATCGCCAGTGGAGGGGGGAGCTGTTTTTT.